This TCR beta chain was obtained from a study of cytomegalovirus exposure and HLA in healthy donors. Regarding the study as a whole: Later analysis placed DRB1 highest and HLA-C lowest in TCR association rates, which differed by HLA locus. TRBV6-2, TRBV6-3 and some other V segments were unresolvable in 87-base-pair reads.

PCR used 60 Vbeta primers and 13 Jbeta primers. The repertoire was sequenced with immunoSEQ multiplex PCR; TCRdb's copy has only in-frame clones and lacks some. The sample holds approximately 140,000 clones; over 60% are singletons and the top ten take approximately 6.5%. CDR3 size: 15 residues. Germline V gene lookup returns CDR1 MNHEY and CDR2 SMNVEV (reference sequence). Trimming removed 5 bases at V and 1 base at J, with 14 bases between. To note about this clone: Its antigen is as yet unknown.

The chain has TRBV27 and TRBJ1-1, with D hard to call. Input material: PBMCs. The sequence was obtained from a woman in her sixties in good health and CMV-seronegative. The CDR3 nucleotides read TGTGCCAGCAGTACCCGAGGGTGGACGAACACTGAAGCTTTCTTT. Translation: CASSTRGWTNTEAFF.